The entry that follows covers one T cell receptor beta chain sequence. Antigen: not known. TCRdb re-analysed the 5' RACE reads in MiXCR, keeping a single row per CDR3 protein. Of about 470,000 distinct CDR3 sequences listed, 24% are singletons. The data belong to a study of identical twins. Study-wide points: Instead of following the same donors, the conclusions were based on cross-sectional statistical analysis. A partial confounding effect on zero-insertion analyses could come from invariant MAIT and iNKT cells. Abundant beta clonotypes from cord blood had fewer insertions, unlike memory repertoires, which showed none.

CDR1 is SGHRS, CDR2 YFSETQ, per germline. There are 14 residues in the CDR3. V gave up 4 bases and J gave up 7 bases; unmatched junction bases: 10. The sample was also linked to a second study, of T cells expressing NK-cell markers. That paper adds: With an anti-gamma-delta TCR antibody, sorting in several experiments was kept to alpha-beta TCR T cells.

The material sequenced was CD4+ T cells sorted from blood. The chain couples TRBV5-1 to TRBJ2-5, with 7 bases identical to TRBD1. This TCR was recovered from a young woman in good health. DNA of the CDR3: TGCGCCAGCAGCCAGGGACAGACCAAGTTGACCCAGTACTTC. Encoded protein: CASSQGQTKLTQYF.